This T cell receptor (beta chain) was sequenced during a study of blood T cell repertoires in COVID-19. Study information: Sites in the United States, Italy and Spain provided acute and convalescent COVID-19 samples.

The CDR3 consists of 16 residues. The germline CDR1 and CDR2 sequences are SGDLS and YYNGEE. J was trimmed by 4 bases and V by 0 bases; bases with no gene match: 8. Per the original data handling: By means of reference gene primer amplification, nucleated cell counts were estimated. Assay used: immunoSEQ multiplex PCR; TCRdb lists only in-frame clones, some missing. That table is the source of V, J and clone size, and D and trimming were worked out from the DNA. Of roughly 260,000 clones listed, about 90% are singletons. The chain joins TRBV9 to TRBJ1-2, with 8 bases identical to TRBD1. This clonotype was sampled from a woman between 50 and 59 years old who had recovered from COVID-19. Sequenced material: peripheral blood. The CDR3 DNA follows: TGTGCCAGCAGCGTAGCGGCAGGGGGCCCGTTCTATGGCTACACCTTC. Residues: CASSVAAGGPFYGYTF.